Listed here is a single T cell receptor (beta chain). In the authors' workflow: A papillary thyroid cancer distant-metastasis classifier was built from CDR3 differences across clinicopathological groups. TCRdb reprocessed the PCR reads using MiXCR. These V and J calls derive from TCRdb rather than the authors' analysis. Among tens of thousands of clones listed, about 22% were seen once. CDR1 is MNHEY, CDR2 SVGEGT, per germline. Between the trimmed V and J ends, which lost 5 bases and 7 bases, there was a span of 24 bases. The CDR3 is 17 residues long. These data are taken from a study of metastatic and nonmetastatic thyroid tumors. Looking at the study overall: Blood and tumor or nodule tissue repertoires from malignant and benign thyroid patients were compared.

No patient received treatment before thyroid surgery. J is TRBJ2-1 and V is TRBV6-2 or TRBV6-3; possibly TRBD2 for D (6 bases). The sequencing sample was made of blood. This sequence originates from a male donor with papillary thyroid cancer or a benign thyroid nodule (not recorded which). Some clones in this sample may be carry-over from other donors' samples. The CDR3 region has the DNA TGTGCCAGCAGTATATCCAGCGGGTCCCCCCCTTGGAATGAGCAGTTCTTC. Its translation: CASSISSGSPPWNEQFF.